Below are 22 T cell receptor beta chains sequenced from a single sample in a study of blood T cell repertoires in COVID-19. TCRdb keeps only in-frame clones here, not all; method: immunoSEQ multiplex PCR. The data hold over 250,000 clones, with more than 70% observed a single time. Sequencing was done on a sample of PBMCs or T cells enriched from blood (not recorded which). All receptors come from a woman aged 25-40 years who had recovered from COVID-19.

CDR3 sequence: CASSLSFRTGKWGYSNQPQHF. The CDR3 DNA reads as TGTGCCAGCAGTTTATCCTTCCGGACAGGGAAGTGGGGTTATAGCAATCAGCCCCAGCATTTT. The chain couples TRBV28 to TRBJ1-5; 8 bases match TRBD1. V shed 1 base and J 0 bases; nucleotides not matched to a gene: 17. From germline, CDR1 is MDHEN and CDR2 SYDVKM. The CDR3 consists of 21 residues.

This clone appeared a single time. This chain links TRBV9 with TRBJ2-3, with 8 bases that match TRBD2. Trimming cost V 5 bases and J 2 bases; bases outside gene matches: 7. Per germline, CDR1 SGDLS and CDR2 YYNGEE. The CDR3 runs to 15 residues. CDR3 residues: CASSLLAGITDTQYF. CDR3 bases: TGTGCCAGCAGTCTTCTAGCGGGTATCACAGATACGCAGTATTTT.

The chain links TRBV27 to TRBJ2-1; 8 bases are shared with TRBD2. The V segment lost 4 bases and the J segment 4 bases; nucleotides outside the gene matches: 0. CDR1 is MNHEY, CDR2 SMNVEV, per germline (reference sequence). The CDR3 covers 13 residues. The CDR3 here is CASSSGGYNEQFF. The CDR3 nucleotides read TGTGCCAGCAGTTCGGGAGGGTACAATGAGCAGTTCTTC.

The table lists this clone with many counts. This chain connects TRBV11-1 to TRBJ1-5; TRBD1 might be the D (6 bases). In germline, CDR1 is SGHAT, CDR2 FQDESV (reference sequence). V lost 5 bases and J lost 9, with 14 bases in between. The CDR3 covers 13 residues. The CDR3 DNA follows: TGTGCCAGCAGCGCTCAAACAGGGTCGCCCCAGCATTTT. Translating it yields CASSAQTGSPQHF.

J is TRBJ1-2 and V is TRBV12-5; 10 nucleotides agree with TRBD1. Germline CDR1 is LGHNT and CDR2 is FRNRAP. CDR3 length: 15 residues. Trimming at V came to 4 bases and at J to 6 bases, leaving 8 bases not matched to a gene. This CDR3 is CASGSAPGTGDGYTF. The CDR3 DNA sequence: TGTGCTAGTGGTTCCGCACCAGGGACAGGGGATGGCTACACCTTC.

The chain carries TRBV11-2 and TRBJ1-1, with D possibly being TRBD1 (5 bases). This CDR3 has 17 residues. Trimming took off 4 bases at V and 1 base at J, with 19 bases between the two ends. Looked up from germline, CDR1 is SGHAT and CDR2 is FQNNGV. The CDR3 protein is CASSSNLAGGGNTEAFF. The CDR3 region has the DNA TGTGCCAGCAGCTCAAACCTTGCTGGGGGAGGGAACACTGAAGCTTTCTTT.

This rearrangement joins TRBV12-5 to TRBJ1-2, with D hard to call. Trimming pared 2 bases from V and 4 bases from J, leaving 23 bases between. CDR3 length: 18 residues. Germline V CDR1 and CDR2: LGHNT, FRNRAP. CDR3 sequence: CASGLNGSPWRISYGYTF. The CDR3 DNA is TGTGCTAGTGGTTTGAACGGTTCGCCGTGGAGAATTTCCTATGGCTACACCTTC. The full variable domain, in which reference TRBV12-5 and TRBJ1-2 provide the parts outside the CDR3, is DARVTQTPRHKVTEMGQEVTMRCQPILGHNTVFWYRQTMMQGLELLAYFRNRAPLDDSGMPKDRFSAEMPDATLATLKIQPSEPRDSAVYFCASGLNGSPWRISYGYTFGSGTRLTVV.

The chain employs TRBV7-8 and TRBJ2-7; D not certain. There are 15 residues in the CDR3. The germline gives CDR1 SGHVS, CDR2 FQNEAQ. V lost 0 bases to trimming and J lost 0 bases, with 9 bases between them. CDR3 coding DNA: TGTGCCAGCAGCTTAGCGGGCCATGACTCCTACGAGCAGTACTTC. Translation gives CASSLAGHDSYEQYF.

This clone was found once. The chain uses TRBV6-1 and TRBJ2-1; TRBD2 matches 9 bases. From germline, CDR1 is MNHNS and CDR2 SASEGT. Unmatched junction bases numbered 10, after V lost 5 bases and J lost 5 bases. CDR3 size: 16 residues. Written as DNA, the CDR3 is TGTGCCAGCAGTAAAGGACTAGCGTCTGGAAACAATGAGCAGTTCTTC. It is translated as CASSKGLASGNNEQFF.

The gene calls are TRBV27 and TRBJ1-5; no clear D. The germline V gene encodes CDR1 MNHEY and CDR2 SMNVEV (reference sequence). Trimming took 5 bases from V and 4 from J, leaving 15 bases between them. The CDR3 totals 15 residues. CDR3 in amino acids: CASSSWEGKNQPQHF. The CDR3 region has the DNA TGTGCCAGCAGTAGCTGGGAGGGAAAGAATCAGCCCCAGCATTTT.

J is TRBJ1-4 and V is TRBV19; TRBD1 agrees at 7 bases. The J segment lost 7 bases and the V segment lost 7 bases, leaving 3 bases of the junction unmatched. The CDR3 sequence is 12 residues long. Per germline, CDR1 LNHDA and CDR2 SQIVND (reference sequence). The DNA for the CDR3 is TGTGCCAGTAACAGGGGCGGTGAAAAACTGTTTTTT. As protein: CASNRGGEKLFF.

The genes are TRBV27 and TRBJ1-2; tentatively, D is TRBD1 (5 bases). This CDR3 has 12 residues. The germline CDR1 and CDR2 sequences are MNHEY and SMNVEV (reference sequence). V lost 5 bases and J lost 7, with 11 bases in between. CDR3 in DNA: TGTGCCAGCAGTGGTCCCAGGGTTGGCTACACCTTC. As protein: CASSGPRVGYTF.

This clone was seen once. The chain joins TRBV12-3 or TRBV12-4 to TRBJ2-3; D unclear. V was trimmed by 8 bases and J by 6 bases, leaving 15 bases between them. This CDR3 is built from 13 residues. Here the CDR3 reads CASGWVSFDTQYF. Here the CDR3 DNA reads TGTGCCAGCGGGTGGGTTAGCTTCGATACGCAGTATTTT.

This rearrangement joins TRBV19 to TRBJ1-6; 7 bases line up with TRBD1. V lost 7 bases, J lost 6 bases, and 12 bases stayed unmatched. The germline V gene encodes CDR1 LNHDA and CDR2 SQIVND (reference sequence). The CDR3 is 16 amino acids. The CDR3 loop is CASTDNRGTANSPLHF. For the CDR3, the DNA is TGTGCCAGTACTGATAATAGGGGGACAGCTAATTCACCCCTCCACTTT.

The rearrangement uses TRBV25-1 and TRBJ1-2; 8 bases align to TRBD1. CDR1 is MGHDK and CDR2 is SYGVNS in the germline V gene. This CDR3 has 15 residues. Trimming took 3 bases from V and 6 from J; bases not matched to a gene: 9. The CDR3 DNA follows: TGTGCCAGCAGTGAGATCCAGGACAGGGTGGATGGCTACACCTTC. This translates into CASSEIQDRVDGYTF.

This rearrangement joins TRBV27 to TRBJ1-1; D is perhaps TRBD1 (6 bases). The germline CDR1 and CDR2 sequences are MNHEY and SMNVEV (reference sequence). The V end was cut by 5 bases, the J end by 12 bases, with 16 bases between. There are 12 residues in the CDR3. CDR3 nucleotide sequence: TGTGCCAGCAGTGCCCCCGCAGGGGTGTCTTTCTTT. Its protein product is CASSAPAGVSFF.

CDR3 in DNA: TGTGCCAGCAGCTCAAGGACAGGGGAAGGCTACACCTTC. This translates into CASSSRTGEGYTF. The genes are TRBV7-3 and TRBJ1-2, with TRBD1 matching over 9 bases. The CDR3 spans 13 residues. The V and J ends lost 4 bases and 8 bases, in that order; junction bases with no gene match: 5. Germline V gives CDR1 SGHTA, CDR2 FQGTGA.

This chain links TRBV7-8 with TRBJ1-2; 7 bases are a match to TRBD1. CDR3 size: 14 residues. Germline V gene lookup returns CDR1 SGHVS and CDR2 FQNEAQ. V was pared by 1 base and J by 8 bases, with 7 bases of the junction left unmatched. CDR3 DNA sequence: TGTGCCAGCAGCTTAGAACCCACAGGGGAAGGCTACACCTTC. It yields the protein CASSLEPTGEGYTF.

The chain couples TRBV23-1 to TRBJ2-6, with D perhaps matching TRBD2 (6 bases). TRBV23-1 is sorted into the ORF group, with uncertain function. The length of the CDR3 is 19 residues. Trimming took off 0 bases at V and 0 bases at J, with 15 bases between the two ends. The DNA for the CDR3 is TGCGCCAGCAGTCAATCGAGGAGGGGAACTCCCTCTGGGGCCAACGTCCTGACTTTC. Amino acids: CASSQSRRGTPSGANVLTF.

The chain links TRBV30 to TRBJ1-1; 9 bases match TRBD1. Germline assignment: CDR1 GTSNPN and CDR2 SVGIG (reference sequence). The CDR3 loop spans 19 amino acids. Losses at the gene ends were 2 bases for V and 1 base for J; bases not matched to a gene: 17. The CDR3 sequence: CAWSSPPDRGAFQNTEAFF. CDR3 coding DNA: TGTGCCTGGAGTTCACCCCCCGACAGGGGGGCTTTCCAGAACACTGAAGCTTTCTTT.

The chain is built from TRBV6-5 and TRBJ1-3, with 9 positions matching TRBD1. The CDR3 contains 15 residues. The V gene's germline CDR1 is MNHEY and CDR2 SVGAGI. With 6 bases clipped from V and 3 bases from J, the junction kept 6 bases outside the gene matches. The CDR3, as DNA: TGTGCCAGCAGAATCCGGACAGGGGTTGGAAACACCATATATTTT. As protein: CASRIRTGVGNTIYF.

This chain joins TRBV11-2 and TRBJ2-3; weak D call: TRBD1 (6 bases). CDR1 is SGHAT and CDR2 is FQNNGV in the germline V gene. The CDR3 length is 15 residues. V was trimmed by 5 bases and J by 3 bases, leaving 15 bases between them. The CDR3 sequence: CASSRTVGATDTQYF. As DNA, the CDR3 is TGTGCCAGCAGCCGGACTGTGGGGGCTACAGATACGCAGTATTTT.